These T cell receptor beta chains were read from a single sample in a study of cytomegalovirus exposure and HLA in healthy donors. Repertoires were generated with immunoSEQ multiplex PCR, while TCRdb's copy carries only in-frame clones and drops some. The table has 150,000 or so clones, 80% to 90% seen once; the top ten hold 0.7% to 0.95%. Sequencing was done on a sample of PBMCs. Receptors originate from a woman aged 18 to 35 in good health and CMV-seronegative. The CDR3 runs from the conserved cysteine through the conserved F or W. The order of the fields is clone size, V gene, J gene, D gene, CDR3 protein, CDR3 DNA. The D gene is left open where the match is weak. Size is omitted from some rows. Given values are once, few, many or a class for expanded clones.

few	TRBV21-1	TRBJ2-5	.	CASSKDPGGMQETQYF	TGTGCCAGCAGCAAAGACCCCGGCGGGATGCAAGAGACCCAGTACTTC
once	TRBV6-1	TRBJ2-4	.	CASRTEDRNIQYF	TGTGCCAGCAGAACGGAGGATCGGAACATTCAGTACTTC
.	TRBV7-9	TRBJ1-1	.	CASSLAYMNTEAFF	TGTGCCAGCAGCTTAGCGTACATGAACACTGAAGCTTTCTTT
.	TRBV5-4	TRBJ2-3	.	CASSKSTVTDTQYF	TGTGCCAGCAGCAAGAGTACCGTCACAGATACGCAGTATTTT
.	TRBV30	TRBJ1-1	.	CAWSPDSRDTEAFF	TGTGCCTGGAGTCCCGACTCCCGGGACACTGAAGCTTTCTTT
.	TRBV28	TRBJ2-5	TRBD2	CASTGLAETQYF	TGTGCCAGCACCGGACTAGCTGAGACCCAGTACTTC
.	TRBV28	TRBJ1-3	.	CASSLSMAGNTIYF	TGTGCCAGCAGTTTAAGTATGGCCGGAAACACCATATATTTT
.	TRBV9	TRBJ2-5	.	CASSVDDGGETQYF	TGTGCCAGCAGCGTAGATGACGGAGGGGAGACCCAGTACTTC
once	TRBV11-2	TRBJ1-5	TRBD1	CASSLDRDPNQPQHF	TGTGCCAGCAGCCTCGACAGGGACCCTAATCAGCCCCAGCATTTT
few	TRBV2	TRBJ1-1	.	CASRLEVEAFF	TGTGCCAGCAGACTTGAGGTGGAAGCTTTCTTT
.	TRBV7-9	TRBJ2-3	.	CALVHSGYATDTQYF	TGTGCCCTGGTCCACTCGGGGTACGCCACAGATACGCAGTATTTT
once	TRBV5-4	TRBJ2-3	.	CASSLIGPLTTDTQYF	TGTGCCAGCAGCTTGATCGGTCCCCTAACCACAGATACGCAGTATTTT
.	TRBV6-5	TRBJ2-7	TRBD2	CASSLNKREYGYEQYF	TGTGCCAGCAGTTTAAACAAGCGGGAGTACGGATACGAGCAGTACTTC
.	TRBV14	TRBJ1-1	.	CASSQPRTPVTEAFF	TGTGCCAGCAGCCAGCCGCGGACACCTGTGACTGAAGCTTTCTTT
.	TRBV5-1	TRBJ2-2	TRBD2	CASSLGQGGFSGRYTGELFF	TGCGCCAGCAGCTTGGGGCAGGGAGGTTTCAGCGGGAGATATACCGGGGAGCTGTTTTTT
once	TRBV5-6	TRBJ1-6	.	CASSRSSPLHF	TGTGCCAGCAGCCGTTCCTCACCCCTCCACTTT
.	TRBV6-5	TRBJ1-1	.	CASSYLGSRAEAFF	TGTGCCAGCAGTTACTTGGGGAGTCGCGCTGAAGCTTTCTTT
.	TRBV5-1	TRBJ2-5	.	CASSFQNGGPETQYF	TGCGCCAGCAGCTTCCAAAATGGAGGGCCCGAGACCCAGTACTTC
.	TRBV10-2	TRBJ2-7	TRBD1	CASSPGTGVYEQYF	TGCGCCAGCAGTCCCGGGACAGGGGTCTACGAGCAGTACTTC
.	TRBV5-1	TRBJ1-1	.	CASSFNTANTEAFF	TGCGCCAGCAGCTTCAATACAGCGAACACTGAAGCTTTCTTT
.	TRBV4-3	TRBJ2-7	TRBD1	CASSHSATGESYEQYF	TGCGCCAGCAGCCATTCCGCAACAGGGGAAAGCTACGAGCAGTACTTC
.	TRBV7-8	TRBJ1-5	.	CASSSGVQPQHF	TGTGCCAGCAGTTCAGGGGTTCAGCCCCAGCATTTT
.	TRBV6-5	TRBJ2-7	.	CASGQGPSYEQYF	TGTGCCAGCGGTCAGGGGCCCTCCTACGAGCAGTACTTC
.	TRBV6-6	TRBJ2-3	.	CASRTAGGGTDTQYF	TGTGCCAGCAGGACAGCGGGCGGGGGCACAGATACGCAGTATTTT
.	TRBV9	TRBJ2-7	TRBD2	CASSVDVGGRYEQYF	TGTGCCAGCAGCGTAGATGTGGGAGGGCGGTACGAGCAGTACTTC
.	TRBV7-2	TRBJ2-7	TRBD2	CASSSSSSGSISYEQYF	TGTGCCAGCAGCTCCTCCTCAAGCGGGAGTATCTCCTACGAGCAGTACTTC
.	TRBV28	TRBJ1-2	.	CASSPDSYGYTF	TGTGCCAGCAGCCCCGACAGCTATGGCTACACCTTC
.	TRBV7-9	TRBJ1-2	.	CASSLVQGNYGYTF	TGTGCCAGCAGCTTAGTCCAGGGGAACTATGGCTACACCTTC
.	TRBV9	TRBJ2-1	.	CASSVAGPSSYNEQFF	TGTGCCAGCAGCGTAGCTGGTCCGAGCTCCTACAATGAGCAGTTCTTC
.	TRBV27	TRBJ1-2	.	CASSLIGSAGNYGYTF	TGTGCCAGCAGTTTAATAGGGTCCGCGGGGAACTATGGCTACACCTTC
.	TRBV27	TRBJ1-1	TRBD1	CASSFLAGQGEAFF	TGTGCCAGCAGTTTTTTGGCGGGACAGGGCGAAGCTTTCTTT
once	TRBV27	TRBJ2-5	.	CASSFGPGVTQYF	TGTGCCAGCAGTTTTGGACCAGGGGTGACCCAGTACTTC
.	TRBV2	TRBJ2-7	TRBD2	CASRGLAGYYEQYF	TGTGCCAGCAGGGGACTAGCGGGTTACTACGAGCAGTACTTC
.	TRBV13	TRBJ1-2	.	CASSTDFLGGVQFSNYGYTF	TGTGCCAGCAGCACTGATTTCTTAGGAGGGGTTCAATTTTCTAACTATGGCTACACCTTC
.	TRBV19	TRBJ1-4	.	CASSGGPQKLFF	TGTGCCAGTAGCGGTGGTCCGCAAAAACTGTTTTTT
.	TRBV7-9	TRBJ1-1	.	CSSSFSGVAFF	TGTTCCAGCAGCTTTTCAGGGGTAGCTTTCTTT
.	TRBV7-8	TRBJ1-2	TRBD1	CASSLVGTGATYGYTF	TGTGCCAGCAGCTTAGTGGGGACAGGGGCTACCTATGGCTACACCTTC
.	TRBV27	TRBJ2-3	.	CASSSAGNPTDTQYF	TGTGCCAGCAGTTCCGCAGGAAATCCCACAGATACGCAGTATTTT
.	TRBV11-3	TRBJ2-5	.	CASSFSRETQYF	TGTGCCAGCAGCTTCTCTCGGGAGACCCAGTACTTC
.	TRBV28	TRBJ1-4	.	CASSLGTTNEKLFF	TGTGCCAGCAGTTTGGGCACGACTAATGAAAAACTGTTTTTT
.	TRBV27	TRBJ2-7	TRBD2	CASRLLAGREQYF	TGTGCCAGCAGGCTACTAGCGGGACGCGAGCAGTACTTC
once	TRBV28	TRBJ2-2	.	CASSSVWGGDTGELFF	TGTGCCAGCAGTTCTGTTTGGGGAGGCGACACCGGGGAGCTGTTTTTT
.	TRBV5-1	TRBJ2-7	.	CASSWGGTGGDEQYF	TGCGCCAGCAGCTGGGGAGGGACAGGAGGGGACGAGCAGTACTTC
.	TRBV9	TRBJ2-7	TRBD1	CASSVLSGPGGLNEQYF	TGTGCCAGCAGCGTTCTTTCGGGACCAGGGGGCCTGAACGAGCAGTACTTC
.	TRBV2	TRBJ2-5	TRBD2	CASRAGLAGGGTQYF	TGTGCCAGCAGAGCGGGACTAGCGGGAGGAGGGACCCAGTACTTC
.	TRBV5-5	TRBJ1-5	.	CASSNTENQPQHF	TGTGCCAGCAGCAACACAGAGAATCAGCCCCAGCATTTT
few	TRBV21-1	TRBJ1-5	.	CASSKPRRKEGASNQPQHF	TGTGCCAGCAGCAAACCCCGTAGAAAGGAGGGCGCCTCTAATCAGCCCCAGCATTTT
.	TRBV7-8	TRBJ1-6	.	CASSLKGVGSGSSPLHF	TGTGCCAGCAGCTTAAAAGGCGTGGGATCTGGGAGTTCACCCCTCCACTTT
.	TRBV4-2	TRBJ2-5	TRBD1	CASSQNHRGQETQYF	TGTGCCAGCAGCCAAAACCACAGGGGGCAAGAGACCCAGTACTTC
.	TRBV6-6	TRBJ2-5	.	CASSPGRETQYF	TGTGCCAGCAGCCCGGGTCGCGAGACCCAGTACTTC